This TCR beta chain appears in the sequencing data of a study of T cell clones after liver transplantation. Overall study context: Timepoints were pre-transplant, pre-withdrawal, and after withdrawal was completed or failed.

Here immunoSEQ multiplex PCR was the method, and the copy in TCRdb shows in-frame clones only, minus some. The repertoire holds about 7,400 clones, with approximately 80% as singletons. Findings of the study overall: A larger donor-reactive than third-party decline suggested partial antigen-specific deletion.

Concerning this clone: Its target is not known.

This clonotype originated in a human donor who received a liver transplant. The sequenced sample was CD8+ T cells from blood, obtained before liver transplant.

CDR3 sequence: CASSFETGGEKLFF. CDR3 in DNA: TGCGCCAGCAGCTTCGAGACAGGAGGTGAAAAACTGTTTTTT. This rearrangement joins TRBV5-1 to TRBJ1-4; a possible D gene is TRBD1 (6 bases). Germline-derived CDR1 and CDR2 are SGHRS and YFSETQ. The CDR3 loop spans 14 amino acids. Deletions cut 2 bases from V and 7 bases from J, with 12 bases between.